This TCR beta chain was profiled in a study of CD8+CD57+ T cells in acquired aplastic anemia. Profiling of TCR beta VDJ combinations and CDR3 sequences used genomic DNA as template. One entry per CDR3 protein results from TCRdb running MiXCR on the reads. The data hold more than 150,000 distinct CDR3 sequences, with approximately 48% observed a single time. In patients chosen for sequencing, flow cytometry had shown CD8+CD57+ cell expansion. Sequencing was performed on sorted CD4+, CD8+, or CD8+CD57+ T cells (not recorded which) from PBMCs. This clonotype originated in a human donor with aplastic anemia.

CDR3 bases: TGCAGCGTTGCGCACAGCTCTGGAAACACCATATATTTT. Encoded protein: CSVAHSSGNTIYF. The rearrangement links TRBV29-1 to TRBJ1-3; D ambiguous. The V end lost 4 bases, the J end lost 0 bases, and 7 bases lay between the germline ends. In germline, CDR1 is SQVTM, CDR2 ANQGSEA. The CDR3 consists of 13 residues.